Listed below are T cell receptor beta chains from one sample, sequenced in a study of graft-versus-host responses after intestinal transplantation. Here immunoSEQ multiplex PCR was the method, and the copy in TCRdb shows in-frame clones only, minus some. The repertoire has 73,000 or so clones, 90% of them found once; the top ten carry 3.5% to 5%. Their specific antigens are unknown. Sample: unstimulated CD8+ T cells sorted from spleen or lymph node cells, taken before transplant. The receptors stem from a human donor who was the organ donor for an intestinal transplant. The CDR3 runs from the conserved cysteine through the conserved F or W. D genes are given only for firm matches. A row's size may be missing; if present it is once, few, many or a size class.

V gene: TRBV7-9; D gene: TRBD1; J gene: TRBJ2-5; clone size: NA; CDR3 protein: CASSMGQGWAETQYF; CDR3 DNA: TGTGCCAGCAGCATGGGACAGGGGTGGGCAGAGACCCAGTACTTC
V gene: TRBV5-6; D gene: TRBD2; J gene: TRBJ2-1; clone size: once; CDR3 protein: CASSTSAGNFYEQFF; CDR3 DNA: TGTGCCAGCAGCACCTCAGCGGGGAATTTCTATGAGCAGTTCTTC
V gene: TRBV19; D gene: NA; J gene: TRBJ1-1; clone size: NA; CDR3 protein: CASSITISVDTEAFF; CDR3 DNA: TGTGCCAGTAGTATTACTATTTCGGTGGACACTGAAGCTTTCTTT
V gene: TRBV23-1; D gene: NA; J gene: TRBJ1-3; clone size: NA; CDR3 protein: CASSGTGSVIPGNTIYF; CDR3 DNA: TGCGCCAGCAGTGGAACAGGTTCAGTCATCCCTGGAAACACCATATATTTT
V gene: TRBV28; D gene: NA; J gene: TRBJ1-5; clone size: NA; CDR3 protein: CASSFDFIPQPQHF; CDR3 DNA: TGTGCCAGCAGTTTCGACTTTATCCCTCAGCCCCAGCATTTT
V gene: TRBV15; D gene: TRBD1; J gene: TRBJ1-4; clone size: few; CDR3 protein: CATSRSQGGFEKLFF; CDR3 DNA: TGTGCCACCAGCCGATCACAGGGGGGGTTTGAAAAACTGTTTTTT
V gene: TRBV6-6; D gene: NA; J gene: TRBJ1-4; clone size: NA; CDR3 protein: CASSKTANNEKLFF; CDR3 DNA: TGTGCCAGCAGCAAGACAGCTAATAATGAAAAACTGTTTTTT
V gene: TRBV7-9; D gene: NA; J gene: TRBJ2-5; clone size: NA; CDR3 protein: CASSHPEQRTQYF; CDR3 DNA: TGTGCCAGCAGCCACCCCGAGCAAAGGACCCAGTACTTC
V gene: TRBV9; D gene: TRBD2; J gene: TRBJ2-3; clone size: NA; CDR3 protein: CASSVGDGGLAGSTDTQYF; CDR3 DNA: TGTGCCAGCAGCGTAGGGGATGGTGGACTAGCGGGATCCACAGATACGCAGTATTTT
V gene: TRBV10-3; D gene: NA; J gene: TRBJ2-2; clone size: NA; CDR3 protein: CAHAALGGEANTGELFF; CDR3 DNA: TGTGCCCACGCCGCTTTGGGGGGAGAAGCGAACACCGGGGAGCTGTTTTTT
V gene: TRBV6-1; D gene: NA; J gene: TRBJ1-2; clone size: NA; CDR3 protein: CASSPRGSDYGYTF; CDR3 DNA: TGTGCCAGCAGCCCCAGGGGTTCTGACTATGGCTACACCTTC
V gene: TRBV2; D gene: TRBD2; J gene: TRBJ2-5; clone size: NA; CDR3 protein: CASSEAGLAGAETQYF; CDR3 DNA: TGTGCCAGCAGTGAAGCTGGACTAGCGGGGGCAGAGACCCAGTACTTC
V gene: TRBV9; D gene: TRBD1; J gene: TRBJ2-2; clone size: NA; CDR3 protein: CASSADRFAGELFF; CDR3 DNA: TGTGCCAGCAGCGCGGACAGGTTCGCCGGGGAGCTGTTTTTT
V gene: TRBV13; D gene: TRBD1; J gene: TRBJ1-1; clone size: once; CDR3 protein: CASSIGQVTEAFF; CDR3 DNA: TGTGCCAGCAGTATTGGACAGGTCACTGAAGCTTTCTTT
V gene: TRBV6-4; D gene: TRBD2; J gene: TRBJ2-3; clone size: NA; CDR3 protein: CASSEASGGTTDTQYF; CDR3 DNA: TGTGCCAGCAGTGAGGCTAGCGGGGGGACCACAGATACGCAGTATTTT
V gene: TRBV27; D gene: NA; J gene: TRBJ2-6; clone size: NA; CDR3 protein: CASSFVGGDSGANVLTF; CDR3 DNA: TGTGCCAGCAGTTTTGTAGGGGGAGATTCTGGGGCCAACGTCCTGACTTTC
V gene: TRBV6-4; D gene: NA; J gene: TRBJ1-1; clone size: NA; CDR3 protein: CASSSLEGGTEAFF; CDR3 DNA: TGTGCCAGCAGCAGCCTAGAAGGGGGCACTGAAGCTTTCTTT
V gene: TRBV4-2; D gene: NA; J gene: TRBJ1-6; clone size: once; CDR3 protein: CASSQEVYSDGRNNSPLHF; CDR3 DNA: TGTGCCAGCAGCCAGGAGGTTTATTCGGACGGTCGGAATAATTCACCCCTCCACTTT
V gene: TRBV6-5; D gene: TRBD1; J gene: TRBJ2-5; clone size: NA; CDR3 protein: CASRTGGARTQYF; CDR3 DNA: TGTGCCAGCAGGACAGGGGGAGCGCGAACCCAGTACTTC
V gene: TRBV30; D gene: TRBD1; J gene: TRBJ1-1; clone size: few; CDR3 protein: CAWSHQGDTEAFF; CDR3 DNA: TGTGCCTGGAGTCATCAGGGGGACACTGAAGCTTTCTTT
V gene: TRBV4-1; D gene: TRBD1; J gene: TRBJ1-1; clone size: NA; CDR3 protein: CASSQEWGTVGGNTEAFF; CDR3 DNA: TGCGCCAGCAGCCAAGAATGGGGGACAGTCGGGGGGAACACTGAAGCTTTCTTT
V gene: TRBV7-6; D gene: NA; J gene: TRBJ1-4; clone size: NA; CDR3 protein: CASSFPREKLFF; CDR3 DNA: TGTGCCAGCAGCTTCCCCAGGGAAAAACTGTTTTTT
V gene: TRBV2; D gene: NA; J gene: TRBJ1-5; clone size: NA; CDR3 protein: CASDGGVSNQPQHF; CDR3 DNA: TGTGCCAGCGATGGGGGGGTCAGCAATCAGCCCCAGCATTTT
V gene: TRBV30; D gene: TRBD1; J gene: TRBJ1-5; clone size: NA; CDR3 protein: CAWSVSPLSGQGASNQPQHF; CDR3 DNA: TGTGCCTGGAGTGTATCGCCACTCTCGGGACAGGGGGCTAGCAATCAGCCCCAGCATTTT
V gene: TRBV11-2; D gene: NA; J gene: TRBJ1-1; clone size: NA; CDR3 protein: CASSLGGGLDTEAFF; CDR3 DNA: TGTGCCAGCAGCTTAGGCGGGGGGTTAGACACTGAAGCTTTCTTT
V gene: TRBV5-6; D gene: TRBD1; J gene: TRBJ1-5; clone size: NA; CDR3 protein: CASSPDRGSHQPQHF; CDR3 DNA: TGTGCCAGCAGCCCAGACAGGGGGTCGCATCAGCCCCAGCATTTT
V gene: TRBV6-5; D gene: NA; J gene: TRBJ1-2; clone size: NA; CDR3 protein: CASRPSSANYGYTF; CDR3 DNA: TGTGCCAGCAGACCTTCGAGTGCTAACTATGGCTACACCTTC
V gene: TRBV29-1; D gene: TRBD1; J gene: TRBJ2-5; clone size: once; CDR3 protein: CSVEDGGQALVVGTQYF; CDR3 DNA: TGCAGCGTTGAAGATGGGGGACAGGCGCTCGTGGTCGGGACCCAGTACTTC
V gene: TRBV6-5; D gene: NA; J gene: TRBJ2-4; clone size: NA; CDR3 protein: CASSYSSAGAKNIQYF; CDR3 DNA: TGTGCCAGCAGTTACTCTTCGGCGGGCGCCAAAAACATTCAGTACTTC
V gene: TRBV4-2; D gene: NA; J gene: TRBJ2-1; clone size: many; CDR3 protein: CASSQVLQGSYNEQFF; CDR3 DNA: TGTGCCAGCAGCCAAGTCCTGCAGGGTTCCTACAATGAGCAGTTCTTC
V gene: TRBV10-2; D gene: NA; J gene: TRBJ2-2; clone size: NA; CDR3 protein: CASWGLGAGELFF; CDR3 DNA: TGCGCCAGCTGGGGGCTGGGGGCCGGGGAGCTGTTTTTT
V gene: TRBV5-4; D gene: TRBD2; J gene: TRBJ2-3; clone size: NA; CDR3 protein: CASSLGGGAQTDTQYF; CDR3 DNA: TGTGCCAGCAGCTTGGGCGGGGGGGCACAGACAGATACGCAGTATTTT
V gene: TRBV5-6; D gene: NA; J gene: TRBJ1-3; clone size: NA; CDR3 protein: CASSLSGPRVAGNTIYF; CDR3 DNA: TGTGCCAGCAGCTTGTCCGGTCCCAGGGTTGCTGGAAACACCATATATTTT
V gene: TRBV6-4; D gene: TRBD1; J gene: TRBJ2-1; clone size: NA; CDR3 protein: CASSDSGTGSDEQFF; CDR3 DNA: TGTGCCAGCAGTGACTCGGGGACAGGGAGCGATGAGCAGTTCTTC
V gene: TRBV27; D gene: NA; J gene: TRBJ1-5; clone size: NA; CDR3 protein: CASSLVGPNQPQHF; CDR3 DNA: TGTGCCAGCAGTTTGGTTGGGCCCAATCAGCCCCAGCATTTT
V gene: TRBV4-1; D gene: NA; J gene: TRBJ1-1; clone size: NA; CDR3 protein: CASRENQGHRNTEAFF; CDR3 DNA: TGCGCCAGCAGGGAAAACCAGGGACATCGGAACACTGAAGCTTTCTTT
V gene: TRBV29-1; D gene: TRBD1; J gene: TRBJ1-1; clone size: NA; CDR3 protein: CSASLRDRFNTEAFF; CDR3 DNA: TGCAGCGCAAGCCTCCGGGACAGGTTCAACACTGAAGCTTTCTTT
V gene: TRBV11-3; D gene: TRBD1; J gene: TRBJ2-2; clone size: NA; CDR3 protein: CASSLDQGQGITGELFF; CDR3 DNA: TGTGCCAGCAGCTTAGATCAGGGACAGGGGATCACCGGGGAGCTGTTTTTT
V gene: TRBV7-6; D gene: NA; J gene: TRBJ1-5; clone size: once; CDR3 protein: CASSLAPRVGEPQHF; CDR3 DNA: TGTGCCAGCAGCTTAGCCCCGAGGGTCGGGGAGCCCCAGCATTTT
V gene: TRBV11-3; D gene: TRBD1; J gene: TRBJ2-1; clone size: NA; CDR3 protein: CASSSTGTGGPISYNEQFF; CDR3 DNA: TGTGCCAGCAGCTCGACCGGGACAGGGGGTCCTATATCCTACAATGAGCAGTTCTTC
V gene: TRBV9; D gene: NA; J gene: TRBJ1-3; clone size: NA; CDR3 protein: CASSAYGDSGNTIYF; CDR3 DNA: TGTGCCAGCAGCGCTTACGGGGACTCTGGAAACACCATATATTTT
V gene: TRBV2; D gene: NA; J gene: TRBJ1-2; clone size: NA; CDR3 protein: CASSATVNYGYTF; CDR3 DNA: TGTGCCAGCAGCGCGACAGTTAACTATGGCTACACCTTC
V gene: TRBV7-9; D gene: NA; J gene: TRBJ1-1; clone size: NA; CDR3 protein: CASSFIPRQIEAFF; CDR3 DNA: TGTGCCAGCAGCTTTATACCCAGACAGATTGAAGCTTTCTTT
V gene: TRBV30; D gene: NA; J gene: TRBJ1-6; clone size: NA; CDR3 protein: CAWNREGGYNSPLHF; CDR3 DNA: TGTGCCTGGAATCGGGAGGGGGGCTATAATTCACCCCTCCACTTT
V gene: TRBV6-5; D gene: TRBD1; J gene: TRBJ2-3; clone size: once; CDR3 protein: CASSYGTAATDTQYF; CDR3 DNA: TGTGCCAGCAGTTACGGGACAGCCGCCACAGATACGCAGTATTTT